The table lists the clone carrying this TCR beta chain with many counts. Its cognate antigen is unknown. This sample was taken from a study of T cells after yellow fever vaccination. General study results and limits: After the booster, 96% of CD4 and about 90% of CD8 primary-response clones were re-detected. Weaker, the secondary response peaked sooner, at day 5 versus 15.

TCRdb analysed the 5' RACE reads with MiXCR anew, one entry per CDR3 protein. Of about 110,000 distinct CDR3 sequences in the sample, roughly 8.9% were seen once. Trimming at V came to 6 bases and at J to 10 bases, leaving 13 bases not matched to a gene. The CDR3 contains 15 residues. Per the germline V gene, CDR1 is MDHEN and CDR2 is SYDVKM. Here the sequenced sample was CD8+ T cells sorted from PBMCs, taken 45 days after the yellow fever booster vaccination. This TCR was sampled from a man aged 30 to 45 who received the YFV17D yellow fever vaccine. The gene calls are TRBV28 and TRBJ2-3, with 10 bases that match TRBD1. The CDR3: CASREAGQGEVAQYF. CDR3 coding DNA: TGTGCCAGCAGAGAGGCCGGACAGGGGGAAGTTGCGCAGTATTTT.